A single sample is the source of the 22 T cell receptor beta chains below, sequenced in a study of beta chain features in type 1 diabetes. The entirety of the isolated RNA underwent reverse transcription, so expressed TCRB transcripts were sequenced. The data were produced by immunoSEQ multiplex PCR, yet TCRdb's version contains in-frame clones alone and is incomplete. The table has 900,000 or so clones, 15% to 20% seen once. The sample comprised naive CD4+ T cells from blood. The receptors come from a woman aged 18-30 years in good health.

This clone was found a few times. V usage is TRBV27 and J usage is TRBJ1-3, with a possible D match to TRBD1 (5 bases). Germline CDR1 and CDR2: MNHEY and SMNVEV (reference sequence). The V end was cut by 2 bases, the J end by 0 bases, with 14 bases between. The CDR3 has 17 residues. The CDR3: CASSLRQGGNSGNTIYF. The CDR3 DNA sequence: TGTGCCAGCAGTTTAAGGCAGGGCGGGAACTCTGGAAACACCATATATTTT.

The V and J genes are TRBV7-2 and TRBJ2-7; D call uncertain. V shed 3 bases and J shed 0 bases, with 12 bases lying between them. CDR1 and CDR2 from the germline V gene are SGHTA and FQGNSA. The CDR3 extends over 15 amino acids. CDR3 bases: TGTGCCAGCAGCTTTATAGGGAAAAGCTCCTACGAGCAGTACTTC. Residues: CASSFIGKSSYEQYF.

The chain uses TRBV29-1 and TRBJ2-3, with D possibly matching TRBD2 (6 bases). Trimming left V 7 bases short and J 6 bases short, with 11 bases between. Germline CDR1 is SQVTM and CDR2 is ANQGSEA. The CDR3 runs 11 residues. The CDR3 DNA sequence: TGCAGCGCGGCCCGGGGGGATACGCAGTATTTT. Residues: CSAARGDTQYF.

This clone has a handful of counts. This rearrangement joins TRBV29-1 to TRBJ2-3; TRBD1 aligns across 8 bases. The CDR3 is 14 amino acids. V shed 7 bases, J shed 2 bases, and the junction held 8 bases outside the gene matches. The V gene's germline CDR1 is SQVTM and CDR2 ANQGSEA. The CDR3 loop is CSAGGARNTDTQYF. In DNA, the CDR3 is TGCAGCGCAGGGGGCGCGAGGAACACAGATACGCAGTATTTT.

V and J are TRBV4-2 and TRBJ2-5, with TRBD2 matching 8 bases. The CDR3 is 15 amino acids. The V gene end was trimmed by 1 base and the J gene end by 3 bases; junction bases not matched to a gene: 4. Germline CDR1 LGHNA, CDR2 YNFKEQ. The CDR3, as DNA: TGTGCCAGCAGCCAAGGGACTAGCCTAAAAGAGACCCAGTACTTC. It specifies CASSQGTSLKETQYF.

This clone was detected only a few times. The gene calls are TRBV4-2 and TRBJ2-4; D might be TRBD1 (6 bases). Trimming took 5 bases from V and 7 from J, leaving 18 bases between them. The V gene's germline CDR1 is LGHNA and CDR2 YNFKEQ. This CDR3 comprises 15 residues. CDR3 sequence reads: CASSLFALRGNIQYF. CDR3 nucleotides: TGTGCCAGCAGCTTGTTTGCGCTAAGGGGGAACATTCAGTACTTC.

There are a few counts of this clone. J is TRBJ1-5 and V is TRBV18; D unresolved. With 2 bases removed from V and 2 bases from J, the gap between germline ends came to 7 bases. CDR1 and CDR2 (germline): KGHSH, LQKENI. The CDR3 runs to 14 residues. The DNA for the CDR3 is TGTGCCAGCTCACCAGGGGAGGGCAATCAGCCCCAGCATTTT. Protein product: CASSPGEGNQPQHF.

The chain has TRBV28 and TRBJ1-5; tentative D call: TRBD1 (6 bases). V lost 8 bases and J lost 16, with 24 bases in between. There are 13 residues in the CDR3. Germline V CDR1 and CDR2: MDHEN, SYDVKM. The CDR3 nucleotides read TGTGCCAGCGAGTTTGAGGGGGACCAGAAGAAACATTTT. Amino acids: CASEFEGDQKKHF.

The genes are TRBV5-4 and TRBJ2-3; TRBD2 might be the D (5 bases). Germline loops: CDR1 SGHNT, CDR2 YYREEE (reference sequence). The CDR3 consists of 16 residues. V was shortened by 4 bases and J by 6 bases, with 21 bases between the two germline ends. The DNA for the CDR3 is TGTGCCAGCAGCGGAGGAGGCTTAGGGCGGGCGGATACGCAGTATTTT. Its protein is CASSGGGLGRADTQYF.

This clone showed up just a few times. The rearrangement links TRBV6-5 to TRBJ2-1; the D gene is possibly TRBD1 (6 bases). This CDR3 region has 14 residues. Germline V lookup: CDR1 MNHEY, CDR2 SVGAGI. The V end lost 5 bases, the J end lost 3 bases, and 11 bases lay between the germline ends. For the CDR3, the DNA is TGTGCCAGCAGTAAAAGACAGGTCTACAATGAGCAGTTCTTC. This encodes CASSKRQVYNEQFF.

The chain couples TRBV5-4 to TRBJ2-7; weak D call: TRBD2 (6 bases). CDR3 size: 15 residues. Germline CDR1 and CDR2: SGHNT and YYREEE (reference sequence). The V and J ends lost 4 bases and 6 bases respectively, with 20 bases between them. The CDR3 protein is CASSIRGGVLGEQYF. DNA of the CDR3: TGTGCCAGCAGCATAAGGGGCGGGGTCTTGGGCGAGCAGTACTTC.

This sequence joins TRBV15 and TRBJ1-2, with TRBD1 matching 12 bases. This CDR3 comprises 16 residues. Germline V gene data show CDR1 as LNHNV and CDR2 as YYDKDF (reference sequence). J lost 2 bases, V lost 7 bases, and 8 bases had no gene match. CDR3 DNA: TGTGCCACCACCGGGACAGGGGGCCTTAACAACTATGGCTACACCTTC. Amino acid sequence: CATTGTGGLNNYGYTF.

V is TRBV6-5 and J is TRBJ2-1; 13 bases map to TRBD2. V was clipped by 4 bases and J by 6 bases; unmatched bases: 3. The CDR3 totals 15 residues. Germline V gene lookup returns CDR1 MNHEY and CDR2 SVGAGI. The CDR3 DNA sequence: TGTGCCAGCAGTTCCGGGACTAGCGGGGCCAATGAGCAGTTCTTC. Its translation is CASSSGTSGANEQFF.

This clone was seen a few times. This chain links TRBV28 with TRBJ1-1, with unresolved D. Trimming shortened V by 2 bases and J by 3 bases, and 10 bases separated the two germline ends. This CDR3 spans 14 amino acids. Germline lookup yields CDR1 MDHEN and CDR2 SYDVKM. The CDR3 DNA reads TGTGCCAGCAGTTTACCCGGAGTGTACACTGAAGCTTTCTTT. This sequence encodes CASSLPGVYTEAFF.

V is TRBV15 and J is TRBJ2-5; D might be TRBD2 (5 bases). V was shortened by 5 bases and J by 4 bases, with 14 bases between the two germline ends. Germline-derived CDR1 and CDR2 are LNHNV and YYDKDF (reference sequence). This CDR3 has 14 amino acids. The DNA of the CDR3 is TGTGCCACCAGCGCCTCGCGGGCAGCAGAGACCCAGTACTTC. It yields the protein CATSASRAAETQYF. The full variable domain, with the rest looked up from reference TRBV15 and TRBJ2-5, is DAMVIQNPRYQVTQFGKPVTLSCSQTLNHNVMYWYQQKSSQAPKLLFHYYDKDFNNEADTPDNFQSRRPNTSFCFLDIRSPGLGDTAMYLCATSASRAAETQYFGPGTRLLVL.

The gene calls are TRBV25-1 and TRBJ1-1; D not resolved. Per the germline V gene, CDR1 is MGHDK and CDR2 is SYGVNS. This CDR3 has 9 amino acids. V was cut by 11 bases and J by 2 bases, with 3 bases left in between. The CDR3 DNA is TGTGCCGCTAACACTGAAGCTTTCTTT. This gives the protein CAANTEAFF.

The chain employs TRBV11-1 and TRBJ1-3, with a tentative D call TRBD1 (5 bases). With 5 bases removed from V and 0 bases from J, the gap between germline ends came to 17 bases. Per germline, CDR1 SGHAT and CDR2 FQDESV (reference sequence). The CDR3 is made up of 17 amino acids. The CDR3 protein is CASSPRDVGGSGNTIYF. CDR3 bases: TGTGCCAGCAGCCCTCGGGACGTCGGAGGCTCTGGAAACACCATATATTTT.

This clone was recorded a few times. The chain couples TRBV6-6 to TRBJ2-5; TRBD2 aligns across 11 bases. The CDR3 is 16 residues long. The V gene's germline CDR1 is MNHNY and CDR2 SVGAGI (reference sequence). The V and J ends lost 6 bases and 2 bases, in that order; junction bases with no gene match: 8. This CDR3 is CASSNGGTSGQETQYF. For the CDR3, the DNA is TGTGCCAGCAGCAACGGAGGGACTAGCGGACAAGAGACCCAGTACTTC.

This chain joins TRBV9 and TRBJ2-5; D is uncertain. Germline values: CDR1 SGDLS, CDR2 YYNGEE. The CDR3 totals 13 residues. V lost 0 bases and J 3 bases, leaving 6 bases between the germline ends. CDR3 bases: TGTGCCAGCAGCGTAGACCTGGAAGAGACCCAGTACTTC. Its protein is CASSVDLEETQYF.

The chain has TRBV7-9 and TRBJ2-1, with 10 bases lining up with TRBD2. CDR1 is SEHNR, CDR2 FQNEAQ, per germline (reference sequence). V trimming: 1 base; J trimming: 8 bases; junction bases outside the gene matches: 8. This CDR3 is built from 16 residues. The CDR3 DNA follows: TGTGCCAGCAGCTTAGTAGGTCTAGCGGGAGTCCATGAGCAGTTCTTC. Translating gives CASSLVGLAGVHEQFF.

This chain links TRBV5-1 with TRBJ1-5; no clear D. The V gene's germline CDR1 is SGHRS and CDR2 YFSETQ. This CDR3 contains 15 residues. Trimming took 0 bases from V and 2 from J, leaving 9 bases between them. As DNA, the CDR3 is TGCGCCAGCAGCTTGGCTACCGGGGGCAATCAGCCCCAGCATTTT. Translating it yields CASSLATGGNQPQHF.

V gene TRBV9 combines with J gene TRBJ2-7; 10 bases fit TRBD1. The CDR3 extends over 16 amino acids. The germline V gene has CDR1 SGDLS and CDR2 YYNGEE. V gave up 0 bases and J gave up 2 bases; unmatched junction bases: 5. The CDR3 coding sequence is TGTGCCAGCAGCGTAGAGGACAGGGGGAGCACCTACGAGCAGTACTTC. It is translated as CASSVEDRGSTYEQYF.